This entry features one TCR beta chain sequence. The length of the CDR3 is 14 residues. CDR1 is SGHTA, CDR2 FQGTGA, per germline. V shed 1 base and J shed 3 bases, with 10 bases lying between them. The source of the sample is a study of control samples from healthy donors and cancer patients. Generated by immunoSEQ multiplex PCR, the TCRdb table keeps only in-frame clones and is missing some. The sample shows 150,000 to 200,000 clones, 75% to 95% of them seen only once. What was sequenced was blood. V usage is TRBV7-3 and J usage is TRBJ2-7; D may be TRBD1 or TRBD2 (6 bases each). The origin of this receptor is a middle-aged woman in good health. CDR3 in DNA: TGTGCCAGCAGCTTAAACGGGGGCAACTACGAGCAGTACTTC. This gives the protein CASSLNGGNYEQYF.